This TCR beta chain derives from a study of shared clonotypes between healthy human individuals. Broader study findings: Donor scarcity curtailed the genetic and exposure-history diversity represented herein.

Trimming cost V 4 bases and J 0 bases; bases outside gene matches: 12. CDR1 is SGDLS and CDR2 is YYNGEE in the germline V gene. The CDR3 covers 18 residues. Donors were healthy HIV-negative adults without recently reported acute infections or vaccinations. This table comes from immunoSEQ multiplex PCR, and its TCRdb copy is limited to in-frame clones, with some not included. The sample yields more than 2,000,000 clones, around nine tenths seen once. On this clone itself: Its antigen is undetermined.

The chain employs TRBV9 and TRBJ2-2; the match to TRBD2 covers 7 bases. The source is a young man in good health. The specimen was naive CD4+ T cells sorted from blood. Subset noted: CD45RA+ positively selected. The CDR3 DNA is TGTGCCAGCAGCCGCCCGCGGCTAGCGGACACGAACACCGGGGAGCTGTTTTTT. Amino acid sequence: CASSRPRLADTNTGELFF.